This T cell receptor beta chain was documented in a study of blood T cell repertoires in COVID-19. As for the study in general: The origin of the acute and convalescent COVID-19 samples was the United States, Italy and Spain. Sample material is recorded as cDNA or gDNA derived from T cells, B-cell-depleted T cells, or PBMCs.

The CDR3 sequence is 12 residues long. Germline V gene lookup returns CDR1 SGHTS and CDR2 YDEGEE. With 1 base removed from V and 9 bases from J, the gap between germline ends came to 8 bases. Per the original methods: Counts of nucleated cells, estimated from reference gene primer amplification, were obtained. Clones were sequenced by immunoSEQ multiplex PCR, and TCRdb holds only the in-frame ones, with some missing. The D gene and trimming were derived from the DNA, and the V and J assignments and clone size from that table. The data contain around 78,000 clones, roughly 82% of them singletons. Sample: peripheral blood. The origin of this receptor is a human donor in a cohort sampled during active COVID-19. The chain uses TRBV5-8 and TRBJ2-1; no clear D gene. In DNA form, the CDR3 reads TGTGCCAGCAGCTTGTTCACGGGTGAGCAGTTCTTC. Residues: CASSLFTGEQFF.